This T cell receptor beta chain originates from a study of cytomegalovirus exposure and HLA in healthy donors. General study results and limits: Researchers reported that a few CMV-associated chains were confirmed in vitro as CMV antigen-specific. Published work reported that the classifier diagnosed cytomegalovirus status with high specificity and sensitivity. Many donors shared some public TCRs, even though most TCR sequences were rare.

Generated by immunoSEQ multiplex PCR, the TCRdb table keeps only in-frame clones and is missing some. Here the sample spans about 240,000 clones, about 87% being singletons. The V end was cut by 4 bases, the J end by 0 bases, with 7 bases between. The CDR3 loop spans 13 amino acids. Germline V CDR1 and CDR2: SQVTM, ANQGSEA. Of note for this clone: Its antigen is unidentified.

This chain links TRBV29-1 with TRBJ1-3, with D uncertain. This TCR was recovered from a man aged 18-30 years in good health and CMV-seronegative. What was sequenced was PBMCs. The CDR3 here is CSVGTSSGNTIYF. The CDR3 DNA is TGCAGCGTTGGGACTAGCTCTGGAAACACCATATATTTT.